Listed below are T cell receptor beta chains from one sample, sequenced in a study of neurological immune-mediated disorders. TCRdb re-called the 5' RACE reads through MiXCR, storing one row per CDR3 protein. The table has tens of thousands of distinct CDR3 sequences, roughly 13% seen once. The sequenced material came from PBMCs. These receptors all stem from a female donor in good health. The CDR3 runs from the conserved cysteine through the conserved F or W. The D gene is left open where the match is weak. Size is omitted from some rows. Given values are once, few, many or a class for expanded clones.

TRBV7-2	many	NA	TRBJ2-5	CASSSRVTQETQYF	TGTGCCAGCAGCTCGCGGGTGACTCAAGAGACCCAGTACTTC
TRBV5-5	few	TRBD1	TRBJ2-1	CASSGWTGVYNEQFF	TGTGCCAGCAGCGGATGGACAGGCGTCTACAATGAGCAGTTCTTC
TRBV20-1	many	NA	TRBJ1-6	CSARWGGESPLHF	TGCAGTGCTAGATGGGGGGGGGAATCACCCCTCCACTTT
TRBV28	many	TRBD2	TRBJ2-7	CASSSASGGSYEQYF	TGTGCCAGCAGCTCCGCTAGCGGAGGGTCCTACGAGCAGTACTTC
TRBV2	many	NA	TRBJ1-5	CASSRDNYSNQPQHF	TGTGCCAGCAGCCGGGACAACTATAGCAATCAGCCCCAGCATTTT
TRBV5-5	many	NA	TRBJ1-4	CASSLRGEKLFF	TGTGCCAGCAGCTTGAGAGGTGAAAAACTGTTTTTT
TRBV19	many	TRBD1	TRBJ1-2	CASSNRQGRGYGYTF	TGTGCCAGTAGTAACCGACAGGGGCGAGGATATGGCTACACCTTC
TRBV20-1	NA	NA	TRBJ2-1	CSAASEENCNEQFF	TGCAGTGCCGCCTCCGAGGAAAACTGCAATGAGCAGTTCTTC
TRBV5-1	many	NA	TRBJ1-1	CASSLEGHSNTEAFF	TGCGCCAGCAGCTTGGAGGGACACTCAAACACTGAAGCTTTCTTT
TRBV11-2	NA	TRBD2	TRBJ2-1	CASSLAQLSSGRSNEQFF	TGTGCCAGCAGCTTAGCCCAACTCTCTAGCGGGAGGAGCAATGAGCAGTTCTTC
TRBV7-3	many	TRBD2	TRBJ2-5	CASSRTSGSETQYF	TGTGCCAGCAGCAGGACTAGCGGGAGCGAGACCCAGTACTTC
TRBV5-1	many	NA	TRBJ1-4	CASSGANEKLFF	TGCGCCAGCAGCGGGGCAAATGAAAAACTGTTTTTT
TRBV19	NA	TRBD1	TRBJ2-5	CASSIAHRGGETQYF	TGTGCCAGTAGTATAGCTCACAGGGGCGGAGAGACCCAGTACTTC
TRBV20-1	few	TRBD1	TRBJ1-1	CSAQQGARDTEAFF	TGCAGTGCACAACAGGGGGCGAGGGACACTGAAGCTTTCTTT
TRBV6-5	many	TRBD1	TRBJ2-2	CASSYPRQGPGTGELFF	TGTGCCAGCAGTTATCCACGACAGGGGCCTGGCACCGGGGAGCTGTTTTTT
TRBV20-1	many	NA	TRBJ1-1	CSARDLAGPANTEAFF	TGCAGTGCTAGAGATCTGGCAGGGCCTGCGAACACTGAAGCTTTCTTT
TRBV7-9	many	NA	TRBJ2-2	CASIDKPNTGELFF	TGTGCCAGCATCGACAAACCCAACACCGGGGAGCTGTTTTTT
TRBV12-3/TRBV12-4	once	NA	TRBJ1-1	CASSFRENTEAFF	TGTGCCAGCAGTTTCCGGGAGAACACTGAAGCTTTCTTT
TRBV30	few	TRBD1	TRBJ2-7	CAWSTGQGRQQYF	TGTGCCTGGAGTACCGGACAGGGCCGGCAGCAGTACTTC
TRBV11-1	many	NA	TRBJ2-1	CASSSRLGHEQFF	TGTGCCAGCAGCTCCCGACTAGGACATGAGCAGTTCTTC
TRBV5-1	many	NA	TRBJ1-2	CASSLGSGTHF	TGCGCCAGCAGCCTCGGCAGCGGGACACACTTC
TRBV13	few	NA	TRBJ2-7	CASSRSSYEQYF	TGTGCCAGCAGCAGGAGCTCCTACGAGCAGTACTTC
TRBV4-2	many	NA	TRBJ2-5	CASSQDLARETQYF	TGTGCCAGCAGCCAAGATCTAGCCAGGGAGACCCAGTACTTC
TRBV20-1	many	TRBD2	TRBJ2-3	CSARDSGGRADTQYF	TGCAGTGCTAGGGATAGCGGGGGGAGGGCAGATACGCAGTATTTT
TRBV6-5	many	NA	TRBJ1-2	CASSKTLANYGYTF	TGTGCCAGCAGTAAGACACTCGCTAACTATGGCTACACCTTC
TRBV5-1	many	TRBD1	TRBJ1-6	CASSLVSGDRGSLGSYNSPLHF	TGCGCCAGCAGCTTGGTTTCCGGGGACAGGGGCTCTTTAGGCTCCTATAATTCACCCCTCCACTTT
TRBV7-2	many	NA	TRBJ1-5	CASNGEGHFNQPQHF	TGTGCCAGCAATGGAGAGGGACACTTCAATCAGCCCCAGCATTTT
TRBV20-1	many	TRBD2	TRBJ2-3	CSARDDGTSSDTQYF	TGCAGTGCTAGAGATGACGGGACTAGTAGTGATACGCAGTATTTT
TRBV12-3/TRBV12-4	many	TRBD2	TRBJ2-1	CASSFPGGRRNEQFF	TGTGCCAGCAGTTTTCCTGGCGGGAGGAGGAATGAGCAGTTCTTC
TRBV5-1	many	NA	TRBJ2-2	CASSFGGNTGELFF	TGCGCCAGCAGCTTTGGGGGGAACACCGGGGAGCTGTTTTTT
TRBV20-1	many	TRBD1	TRBJ1-5	CSAAQGTNQPQHF	TGCAGTGCGGCACAGGGGACTAATCAGCCCCAGCATTTT
TRBV27	many	TRBD1	TRBJ1-4	CASRFTGEANEKLFF	TGTGCCAGCAGGTTTACAGGGGAAGCTAATGAAAAACTGTTTTTT
TRBV20-1	many	NA	TRBJ2-1	CSAPASGSAYNEQFF	TGCAGTGCCCCTGCTTCGGGGTCGGCTTACAATGAGCAGTTCTTC
TRBV20-1	many	NA	TRBJ1-1	CSARDPRRTEAFF	TGCAGTGCTAGAGATCCCAGGAGGACTGAAGCTTTCTTT
TRBV5-1	many	NA	TRBJ2-2	CASSRGQNTGELFF	TGCGCCAGCAGCCGGGGACAGAACACCGGGGAGCTGTTTTTT
TRBV3-1	many	TRBD2	TRBJ2-1	CASSQPGGGAGGWQFF	TGTGCCAGCAGCCAACCCGGCGGGGGGGCTGGGGGATGGCAGTTCTTC
TRBV12-3/TRBV12-4	many	NA	TRBJ1-1	CATTISKGLITEAFF	TGTGCCACCACGATAAGCAAGGGACTAATCACTGAAGCTTTCTTT
TRBV12-3/TRBV12-4	many	TRBD2	TRBJ2-2	CASSLAQTSGINTGELFF	TGTGCCAGCAGTTTAGCGCAGACTAGCGGGATTAACACCGGGGAGCTGTTTTTT
TRBV7-2	many	NA	TRBJ1-1	CASSFRLNTEAFF	TGTGCCAGCAGCTTCCGCCTGAACACTGAAGCTTTCTTT
TRBV10-3	few	NA	TRBJ2-1	CAIRGSSYNEQFF	TGTGCCATCAGAGGCAGCTCCTACAATGAGCAGTTCTTC
TRBV7-9	many	NA	TRBJ1-1	CASTLTQGRGGSEAFF	TGTGCCAGCACCTTAACACAGGGAAGGGGCGGATCTGAAGCTTTCTTT
TRBV10-3	many	NA	TRBJ1-6	CAITPRAGEAPLHF	TGTGCCATCACCCCTCGGGCAGGGGAGGCACCCCTCCACTTT
TRBV6-6	many	TRBD1	TRBJ1-2	CASRGPGQRNGYTF	TGTGCCAGCAGGGGGCCGGGACAGAGGAATGGCTACACCTTC
TRBV11-3	many	TRBD2	TRBJ2-2	CASSRRLAGNTGELFF	TGTGCCAGCAGCCGACGACTAGCGGGTAACACCGGGGAGCTGTTTTTT
TRBV5-5	many	NA	TRBJ1-5	CASSLARTKSSNQPQHF	TGTGCCAGCAGCTTGGCCCGGACAAAATCTAGCAATCAGCCCCAGCATTTT
TRBV24-1	many	TRBD2	TRBJ2-3	CATSDALAGVTDTQYF	TGTGCCACCAGTGATGCACTAGCGGGAGTAACAGATACGCAGTATTTT
TRBV12-3/TRBV12-4	many	NA	TRBJ2-5	CASSEGLSAGTQYF	TGTGCCAGCAGTGAGGGACTCTCCGCGGGGACCCAGTACTTC
TRBV7-2	many	TRBD2	TRBJ2-2	CASSSTGTSGTRGLFF	TGTGCCAGCAGCAGTACCGGGACTAGCGGGACTCGTGGACTGTTTTTT
TRBV19	many	TRBD2	TRBJ2-3	CASSIDLSHGLAGGRDTQYF	TGTGCCAGTAGTATAGATCTATCCCACGGACTAGCGGGGGGAAGAGATACGCAGTATTTT
TRBV5-1	many	TRBD1	TRBJ2-7	CASSPDRGTYEQYF	TGCGCCAGCAGCCCGGACAGGGGGACCTACGAGCAGTACTTC
TRBV11-2	many	NA	TRBJ2-3	CASTNRGAPGTDTQYF	TGTGCCAGCACTAACCGGGGGGCCCCGGGCACAGATACGCAGTATTTT
TRBV29-1	many	TRBD2	TRBJ2-7	CSVDQRGTYEQYF	TGCAGCGTTGACCAGCGGGGGACGTACGAGCAGTACTTC